Below are 25 T cell receptor beta chains sequenced from a single sample in a study of T-cell reconstitution after alpha-beta-depleted transplantation in children. A TCRbeta library incorporating unique molecular identifiers was prepared. TCRdb independently ran MiXCR on the PCR reads; one entry per CDR3 protein. The top ten hold about 20% of the sample, which has roughly 70,000 distinct CDR3 sequences, roughly 4.5% seen once. Sequenced here: PBMCs, mostly from graft donor cells, sampled 180 days after TCRalphabeta/CD19-depleted stem cell transplant. These receptors were taken from a boy younger than two who had a stem cell transplant for acute myeloid leukemia, so the T cells may come from the graft donor.

This clonotype was seen many times. The chain has TRBV5-5 and TRBJ1-6, with a tentative D call TRBD1 (6 bases). The germline V gene encodes CDR1 SGHKS and CDR2 YYEKEE (reference sequence). The CDR3 is 12 residues long. The germline V and J ends were trimmed by 1 base and 14 bases, with 10 bases remaining between them. CDR3 DNA: TGTGCCAGCAGCTTGAAGGGGGGAGCCCTCCACTTT. Its translation is CASSLKGGALHF.

In its sample, this clonotype was seen many times. The J gene is TRBJ2-5, the V gene TRBV24-1; D might be TRBD1 or TRBD2, each matching 5 bases. Germline V gives CDR1 KGHDR, CDR2 SFDVKD. The CDR3 sequence is 14 residues long. The ends were cut back, 3 bases at V and 0 bases at J, with 7 bases in the middle. CDR3 sequence (DNA): TGTGCCACCAGTGATGTGGGGGACCAAGAGACCCAGTACTTC. Encoded protein: CATSDVGDQETQYF.

This clonotype was counted at least ten times. The chain joins TRBV5-6 to TRBJ1-2, with 8 bases identical to TRBD1. The CDR3 spans 15 residues. V gave up 4 bases and J gave up 0 bases; unmatched junction bases: 5. Germline assignment: CDR1 SGHDT and CDR2 YYEEEE. The DNA for the CDR3 is TGTGCCAGCAGCCCCAGGGGGCTCGCTAACTATGGCTACACCTTC. As protein: CASSPRGLANYGYTF.

The sample holds many counts of this clonotype. J is TRBJ2-1 and V is TRBV29-1, with 12 bases fitting TRBD2. Germline V gene sequence: CDR1 SQVTM, CDR2 ANQGSEA. The length of the CDR3 is 16 residues. V was clipped by 2 bases and J by 8 bases; unmatched bases: 10. CDR3 DNA: TGCAGCGTTGAATGGTCTAGCGGGGGGGAAAGGTATGAGCAGTTCTTC. Protein: CSVEWSSGGERYEQFF.

Many counts were recorded for this clonotype. The rearrangement links TRBV20-1 to TRBJ1-3; D ambiguous. The CDR3 contains 14 residues. V was shortened by 4 bases and J by 6 bases, with 16 bases between the two germline ends. The germline V gene encodes CDR1 DFQATT and CDR2 SNEGSKA (reference sequence). The CDR3 protein is CSAKGAGGENTIYF. CDR3 in DNA: TGCAGTGCTAAGGGTGCAGGCGGCGAAAACACCATATATTTT.

This clonotype was seen many times. V usage is TRBV12-3 or TRBV12-4 and J usage is TRBJ2-2; tentatively, D is TRBD1 (7 bases). Between the trimmed V and J ends, which lost 7 bases and 5 bases, there was a span of 20 bases. The CDR3 has 16 amino acids. CDR3 bases: TGTGCCAGCAATCTTCTCAGGGGGGTCATGACCGGGGAGCTGTTTTTT. It translates to CASNLLRGVMTGELFF.

This clonotype was picked up many times. The V gene is TRBV7-2, the J gene TRBJ1-1, with D unresolved. CDR1 SGHTA and CDR2 FQGNSA come from the germline V gene. The length of the CDR3 is 16 residues. V was trimmed by 2 bases and J by 1 base, leaving 14 bases between them. CDR3 amino acids: CASSLYREKGNTEAFF. The CDR3 DNA reads as TGTGCCAGCAGCTTATATCGGGAGAAAGGGAACACTGAAGCTTTCTTT.

The chain links TRBV5-4 to TRBJ1-1; no clear D gene. Trimming took 5 bases from V and 0 from J, leaving 11 bases between them. The CDR3 totals 14 residues. Germline-derived CDR1 and CDR2 are SGHNT and YYREEE (reference sequence). CDR3 sequence (DNA): TGTGCCAGCAGTTCCCCCTTACTGAACACTGAAGCTTTCTTT. Translation gives CASSSPLLNTEAFF.

This clonotype was recorded many times. The rearrangement uses TRBV6-5 and TRBJ2-3, with 10 bases fitting TRBD2. CDR3 size: 18 residues. CDR1 and CDR2 (germline): MNHEY, SVGAGI. V lost 2 bases, J lost 1 base, and 9 bases stayed unmatched. The DNA of the CDR3 is TGTGCCAGCAGTTACCCTCCCCGTCTAGCGGGGGGCACAGATACGCAGTATTTT. Protein product: CASSYPPRLAGGTDTQYF.

This sequence joins TRBV5-5 and TRBJ1-4, with a possible D match to TRBD1 (5 bases). Germline V CDR1 and CDR2: SGHKS, YYEKEE (reference sequence). The V and J ends lost 1 base and 7 bases respectively, with 11 bases between them. The CDR3 is made up of 14 amino acids. The CDR3 nucleotides read TGTGCCAGCAGCTTGACAGGTGGAGGTGAAAAACTGTTTTTT. Translating gives CASSLTGGGEKLFF.

In this sample, this clonotype turned up many times. The genes are TRBV6-1 and TRBJ2-2, with D hard to call. V was clipped by 0 bases and J by 4 bases, with 18 bases between them. The CDR3 runs to 18 residues. Germline V CDR1 and CDR2: MNHNS, SASEGT. The DNA for the CDR3 is TGTGCCAGCAGTGAAGCGCTTTGGTCCAGTCCTGGCACCGGGGAGCTGTTTTTT. As protein: CASSEALWSSPGTGELFF.

This clonotype was observed a single time. The rearrangement links TRBV7-6 to TRBJ2-5, with TRBD2 matching 8 bases. Germline CDR1 reads SGHVS; CDR2 reads FNYEAQ. This CDR3 comprises 17 residues. V lost 5 bases to trimming and J lost 1 base; unmatched junction nucleotides: 12. This chain's CDR3 is CASSRGTTRGAQETQYF. The CDR3 DNA is TGTGCCAGCAGCCGGGGAACGACGCGGGGGGCCCAAGAGACCCAGTACTTC.

This clonotype was counted ten times or more. The chain employs TRBV12-3 or TRBV12-4 and TRBJ2-1; TRBD2 aligns across 8 bases. The CDR3 is 15 residues long. V shed 4 bases and J 10 bases; nucleotides not matched to a gene: 12. The CDR3 bases are TGTGCCAGCAGTTCGGGACCGGGACTAGGGGACGAGCAGTTCTTC. This gives the protein CASSSGPGLGDEQFF.

This clonotype was seen a handful of times. V and J are TRBV6-2 or TRBV6-3 and TRBJ2-6; 8 bases fit TRBD1. Germline CDR1 MNHEY, CDR2 SVGEGT. CDR3 length: 17 residues. V shed 2 bases, J shed 4 bases, and the junction held 7 bases outside the gene matches. CDR3 in DNA: TGTGCCAGCAGTTACATCAGGGGGCGCGCCGGGGCCAACGTCCTGACTTTC. It encodes CASSYIRGRAGANVLTF.

In its sample, this clonotype was seen many times. The gene calls are TRBV29-1 and TRBJ2-7; TRBD1 aligns across 9 bases. The CDR3 consists of 13 residues. The germline gives CDR1 SQVTM, CDR2 ANQGSEA. J gave up 6 bases and V 3 bases, and 6 bases lay outside the gene matches. CDR3 sequence reads: CSVERTGASEQYF. The DNA for the CDR3 is TGCAGCGTTGAGAGGACAGGGGCTTCCGAGCAGTACTTC.

This clonotype was observed many times. The V call is TRBV12-3 or TRBV12-4, the J call TRBJ1-3; D may be TRBD1 (5 bases). The CDR3 sequence is 20 residues long. The V end lost 5 bases, the J end lost 0 bases, and 26 bases lay between the germline ends. The CDR3 bases are TGTGCCAGCAGTCCTGTAATGGGGGGAGGGGCCGATTTCTCTGGAAACACCATATATTTT. The encoded protein is CASSPVMGGGADFSGNTIYF.

This clonotype came up many times. V is TRBV25-1 and J is TRBJ2-3; D not resolved. CDR3 length: 17 residues. V was shortened by 1 base and J by 0 bases, with 14 bases between the two germline ends. Germline loops: CDR1 MGHDK, CDR2 SYGVNS. The CDR3 spells CASSELALAASTDTQYF. CDR3 coding DNA: TGTGCCAGCAGTGAATTGGCATTGGCCGCTAGCACAGATACGCAGTATTTT. Complete variable domain (other parts from reference TRBV25-1 and TRBJ2-3): EADIYQTPRYLVIGTGKKITLECSQTMGHDKMYWYQQDPGMELHLIHYSYGVNSTEKGDLSSESTVSRIRTEHFPLTLESARPSHTSQYLCASSELALAASTDTQYFGPGTRLTVL.

This clonotype was found many times. J is TRBJ2-2 and V is TRBV12-3 or TRBV12-4; D perhaps matches TRBD2 (7 bases). The ends were cut back, 3 bases at V and 3 bases at J, with 17 bases in the middle. The CDR3 covers 17 residues. DNA for the CDR3: TGTGCCAGCAGTTTCGGGGGGACAATCCGATACACCGGGGAGCTGTTTTTT. Its protein product is CASSFGGTIRYTGELFF.

This clonotype turned up a few times. The chain uses TRBV6-2 or TRBV6-3 and TRBJ2-7; 9 bases line up with TRBD1. The CDR3 extends over 15 amino acids. V was pared by 6 bases and J by 2 bases, with 8 bases of the junction left unmatched. Germline V lookup: CDR1 MNHEY, CDR2 SVGEGT. Here the CDR3 reads CASRSTGGRTYEQYF. CDR3 nucleotide sequence: TGTGCCAGCAGATCTACAGGGGGCCGAACCTACGAGCAGTACTTC.

This clonotype showed up many times. This rearrangement joins TRBV11-2 to TRBJ2-3; 9 bases are a match to TRBD2. The CDR3 runs to 15 residues. Trimming cost V 1 base and J 4 bases; bases outside gene matches: 3. Per the germline V gene, CDR1 is SGHAT and CDR2 is FQNNGV. The DNA for the CDR3 is TGTGCCAGCAGCTTAGGCGGGGGGGCTGCAGATACGCAGTATTTT. Amino acid sequence: CASSLGGGAADTQYF.

This clonotype was recorded many times. This sequence joins TRBV6-1 and TRBJ1-3; TRBD1 aligns across 7 bases. This CDR3 is 17 amino acids long. Germline CDR1 MNHNS, CDR2 SASEGT. Germline trimming cut 3 bases from V and 7 bases from J; bases unmatched to any gene: 15. The CDR3 reads CASSDALRQGWDNTIYF. The CDR3 coding sequence is TGTGCCAGCAGTGACGCCCTCCGACAGGGCTGGGACAACACCATATATTTT.

This clonotype was seen only a few times. The CDR3 nucleotides read TGTGCCAGCAGCTTACCCCAAGTCGGCTTGGGAGCCAAAAACATTCAGTACTTC. It translates to CASSLPQVGLGAKNIQYF. V and J are TRBV11-2 and TRBJ2-4; D is uncertain. The ends were cut back, 2 bases at V and 0 bases at J, with 17 bases in the middle. Germline loops: CDR1 SGHAT, CDR2 FQNNGV. This CDR3 region has 18 residues.

This clonotype appeared many times. The chain couples TRBV20-1 to TRBJ2-3; TRBD2 matches at 13 bases. Looked up from germline, CDR1 is DFQATT and CDR2 is SNEGSKA (reference sequence). The junction had 2 bases not matched to a gene; V was cut back by 1 base and J by 1 base. The CDR3 is 16 amino acids. DNA for the CDR3: TGCAGTGCTAGAGGGGGGACTAGCGGGGGCACAGATACGCAGTATTTT. Amino acids: CSARGGTSGGTDTQYF.

The sample holds many counts of this clonotype. This chain connects TRBV11-2 to TRBJ2-7; possibly TRBD2 for D (5 bases). The length of the CDR3 is 15 residues. Germline V gene data show CDR1 as SGHAT and CDR2 as FQNNGV. The V gene lost 3 bases and the J gene lost 0 bases, with 12 bases spanning the gap. This CDR3 reads CASSFSDSNSYEQYF. The CDR3 DNA reads as TGTGCCAGCAGCTTCTCGGACTCCAACTCCTACGAGCAGTACTTC.

This clonotype occurred many times. V gene TRBV15 combines with J gene TRBJ2-5, with D possibly called TRBD1 or TRBD2 (6 bases each). Trimming shortened V by 4 bases and J by 2 bases, and 11 bases separated the two germline ends. The CDR3 length is 14 residues. The germline gives CDR1 LNHNV, CDR2 YYDKDF (reference sequence). As DNA, the CDR3 is TGTGCCACCAGCAAGGGGGGTGGGCAAGAGACCCAGTACTTC. Translating gives CATSKGGGQETQYF.